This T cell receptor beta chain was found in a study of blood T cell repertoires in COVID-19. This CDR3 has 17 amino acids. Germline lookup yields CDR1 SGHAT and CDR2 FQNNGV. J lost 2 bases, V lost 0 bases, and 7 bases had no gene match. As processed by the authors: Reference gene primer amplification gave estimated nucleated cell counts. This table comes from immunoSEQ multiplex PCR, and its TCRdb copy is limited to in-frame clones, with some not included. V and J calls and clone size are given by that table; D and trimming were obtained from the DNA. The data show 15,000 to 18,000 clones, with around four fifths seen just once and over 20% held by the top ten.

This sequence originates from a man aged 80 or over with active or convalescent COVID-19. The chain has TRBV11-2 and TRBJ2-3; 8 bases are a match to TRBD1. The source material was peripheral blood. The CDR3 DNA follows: TGTGCCAGCAGCTTAGATTTGGGACAGGTGGACACAGATACGCAGTATTTT. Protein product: CASSLDLGQVDTDTQYF.